These 2 T cell receptor beta chains originate from one sample sequenced in a study of breast tumors, draining lymph nodes, adjacent tissues. Samples came from axillary lymph nodes draining the breast cancer. MiXCR, run by TCRdb on the multiplex PCR reads, gives a single entry per CDR3 protein. This table has over 200,000 distinct CDR3 sequences, 32% appearing once. The sequenced sample was axillary lymph node tissue. The receptor set was obtained from a female donor with breast cancer. Some clones in this sample may be carry-over from other donors' samples.

This clonotype appeared many times. The chain uses TRBV7-3 and TRBJ2-3, with 12 bases fitting TRBD2. With V trimmed by 4 bases and J by 0 bases, 2 bases remained unmatched. Per germline, CDR1 SGHTA and CDR2 FQGTGA. The CDR3 is 16 amino acids. Here the CDR3 reads CASSSGLAGSTDTQYF. In nucleotides, the CDR3 is TGTGCCAGCAGCTCCGGACTAGCGGGAAGCACAGATACGCAGTATTTT.

This clonotype was counted ten times or more. This sequence joins TRBV5-8 and TRBJ1-3; D is perhaps TRBD1 (5 bases). V was trimmed by 4 bases and J by 4 bases, leaving 15 bases between them. CDR3 size: 15 residues. Germline-derived CDR1 and CDR2 are SGHTS and YDEGEE. Here the CDR3 reads CASSRGTGEGNTIYF. The DNA of the CDR3 is TGTGCCAGCAGCCGCGGGACTGGGGAAGGAAACACCATATATTTT.